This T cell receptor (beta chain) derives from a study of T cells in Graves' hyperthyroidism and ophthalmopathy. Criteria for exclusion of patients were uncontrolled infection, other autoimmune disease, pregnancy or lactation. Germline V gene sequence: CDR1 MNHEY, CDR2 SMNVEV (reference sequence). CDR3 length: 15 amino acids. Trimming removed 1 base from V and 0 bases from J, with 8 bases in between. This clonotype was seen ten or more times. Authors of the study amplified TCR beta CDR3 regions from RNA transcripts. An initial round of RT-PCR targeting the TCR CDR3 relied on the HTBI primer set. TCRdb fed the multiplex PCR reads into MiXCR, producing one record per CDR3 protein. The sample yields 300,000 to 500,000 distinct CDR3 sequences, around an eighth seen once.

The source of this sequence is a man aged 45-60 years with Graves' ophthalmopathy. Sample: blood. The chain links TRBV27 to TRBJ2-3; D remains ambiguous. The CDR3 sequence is CASSLLFLSTDTQYF. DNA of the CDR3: TGTGCCAGCAGTTTATTGTTTCTGAGCACAGATACGCAGTATTTT.